This T cell receptor (beta chain) emerged from a study of T cells in Graves' hyperthyroidism and ophthalmopathy. This CDR3 is built from 15 residues. Unmatched junction bases numbered 12, after V lost 4 bases and J lost 7 bases. Germline lookup yields CDR1 SNHLY and CDR2 FYNNEI. TCR beta CDR3 region amplification was performed from RNA transcripts. HTBI primers drove first-round RT-PCR of the TCR CDR3. TCRdb reprocessed the multiplex PCR reads via MiXCR and lists one record per CDR3 protein. This sample has around 430,000 distinct CDR3 sequences, with approximately 15% found just once. This clonotype has at least ten counts. The antigen is unknown. Whole-study results and caveats: A median about 6.2 months before onset, the model predicted ophthalmopathy.

Absence of ophthalmopathy progression within 18 months defined stable Graves' hyperthyroidism. Using about 10 ml of fresh peripheral blood, PBMCs were prepared. The chain is built from TRBV2 and TRBJ2-7; 8 bases map to TRBD2. This receptor was identified in a woman aged 30 to 39 with Graves' hyperthyroidism. Sequencing was carried out using blood. CDR3 in DNA: TGTGCCAGCAGTGGAAATCAAGGGGCGGGGGGAGAGCAGTACTTC. It is translated as CASSGNQGAGGEQYF.